The clone carrying this T cell receptor beta chain was detected only once. Its antigen is unknown. This sample is drawn from a study of long-term antiretroviral therapy in people with HIV. An immunoSEQ assay, version v3.0, was performed at survey level. Profiling relied on immunoSEQ multiplex PCR, and the TCRdb table lists in-frame clones only, not all of them. The table lists under 25,000 clones, 88% of them singletons. Study-wide findings and caveats: Diversity rose after ART but stayed below transplant donor controls.

Trimming pared 4 bases from V and 3 bases from J, leaving 21 bases between. Germline values: CDR1 SGHAT, CDR2 FQNNGV. The CDR3 loop spans 17 amino acids. Each specimen consisted of roughly 1-10 million cryopreserved PBMC prior to extraction of DNA. The specimen was unsorted PBMCs, collected 0.6 years after starting antiretroviral therapy. This TCR was sampled from a man in his sixties with HIV. V is TRBV11-2 and J is TRBJ1-1, with D possibly matching TRBD1 (5 bases). This CDR3 reads CASSSPQGWMGDTEAFF. DNA of the CDR3: TGTGCCAGCAGCTCCCCGCAGGGCTGGATGGGGGACACTGAAGCTTTCTTT.